One sample yielded the 23 T cell receptor beta chains listed below, sequenced in a study of shared clonotypes between healthy human individuals. Clones were sequenced by immunoSEQ multiplex PCR, and TCRdb holds only the in-frame ones, with some missing. The top ten clones hold around 1.7% of a sample with 2 million to 2.5 million clones, about 93% of them seen once. Naive CD8 cells lacked CD45RO and underwent positive selection for CCR7, leaving out terminally differentiated effector memory CD45RA+ cells. The sample taken for sequencing was naive CD8+ T cells from PBMCs. The receptors originated from a man aged 18 to 29 in good health. Some clones in this sample may be carry-over from other donors' samples.

Notes on this clone: The same CDR3 is also encoded by other DNA sequences in this sample. The genes are TRBV28 and TRBJ1-1; TRBD1 matches at 10 bases. CDR3 size: 14 residues. Germline assignment: CDR1 MDHEN and CDR2 SYDVKM. V was clipped by 8 bases and J by 4 bases; unmatched bases: 7. The CDR3 here is CASSLRTGGTEAFF. CDR3 coding DNA: TGTGCCAGCTCATTAAGGACAGGGGGCACTGAAGCTTTCTTT.

The rearrangement joins TRBV25-1 to TRBJ1-3, with D possibly matching TRBD1 (6 bases). V was cut by 6 bases and J by 3 bases, with 15 bases left in between. This CDR3 contains 15 residues. Germline V CDR1 and CDR2: MGHDK, SYGVNS. Here the CDR3 DNA reads TGTGCCAGCAGGGAAAGGGGGGCCCTTGGAAACACCATATATTTT. Protein: CASRERGALGNTIYF. Drawing the rest from reference TRBV25-1 and TRBJ1-3, the complete variable domain is EADIYQTPRYLVIGTGKKITLECSQTMGHDKMYWYQQDPGMELHLIHYSYGVNSTEKGDLSSESTVSRIRTEHFPLTLESARPSHTSQYLCASRERGALGNTIYFGEGSWLTVV.

Concerning this clone itself: Other DNA sequences within the sample encode an identical CDR3. The chain employs TRBV27 and TRBJ2-1; 8 positions match TRBD2. CDR3 size: 15 residues. Germline V gene lookup returns CDR1 MNHEY and CDR2 SMNVEV (reference sequence). Losses at the gene ends were 2 bases for V and 1 base for J; bases not matched to a gene: 1. CDR3 DNA: TGTGCCAGCAGTTTAGGGACTAGGTCCTACAATGAGCAGTTCTTC. Translation gives CASSLGTRSYNEQFF.

This chain links TRBV2 with TRBJ2-3; D remains unclear. The V end lost 6 bases, the J end lost 4 bases, and 14 bases lay between the germline ends. The CDR3 runs to 14 residues. Germline CDR1 reads SNHLY; CDR2 reads FYNNEI. This CDR3 reads CASSAPSNPDTQYF. The CDR3 DNA sequence: TGTGCCAGCAGCGCCCCTAGTAACCCAGATACGCAGTATTTT.

In regard to this clone: The sample holds other DNA sequences that translate to the same CDR3. The DNA of the CDR3 is TGTGCCAGCAGCTCGCCCCCGGAGCAGTTCTTC. Protein sequence: CASSSPPEQFF. J is TRBJ2-1 and V is TRBV7-9; D gene ambiguous. There are 11 residues in the CDR3. Per germline, CDR1 SEHNR and CDR2 FQNEAQ (reference sequence). V lost 4 bases, J lost 10 bases, and 8 bases lay in between.

V gene TRBV6-1 combines with J gene TRBJ1-2; TRBD1 aligns across 9 bases. The CDR3 has 17 residues. V lost 4 bases and J lost 0; bases outside the gene matches: 9. Germline V lookup: CDR1 MNHNS, CDR2 SASEGT. The chain's CDR3 is CASSGATTGGANYGYTF. CDR3 nucleotides: TGTGCCAGCAGTGGAGCCACGACAGGGGGGGCTAACTATGGCTACACCTTC.

The gene calls are TRBV19 and TRBJ1-1; D uncertain. Germline-derived CDR1 and CDR2 are LNHDA and SQIVND (reference sequence). Trimming pared 9 bases from V and 0 bases from J, leaving 8 bases between. CDR3 length equals 12 residues. The DNA for the CDR3 is TGTGCCAGCCTTGACTTGAACACTGAAGCTTTCTTT. It yields the protein CASLDLNTEAFF.

The chain couples TRBV5-1 to TRBJ2-3; D unresolved. Germline V gene sequence: CDR1 SGHRS, CDR2 YFSETQ. V lost 0 bases, J lost 0 bases, and 8 bases lay in between. The CDR3 extends over 15 amino acids. The DNA for the CDR3 is TGCGCCAGCAGCTTGGCCCCAGTTAGCACAGATACGCAGTATTTT. This translates into CASSLAPVSTDTQYF.

The V and J genes are TRBV2 and TRBJ1-2, with D possibly matching TRBD1 (6 bases). V was pared by 3 bases and J by 5 bases, with 13 bases between. The CDR3 totals 14 residues. The V gene's germline CDR1 is SNHLY and CDR2 FYNNEI. This CDR3 reads CASSDEGGAYGYTF. The CDR3 DNA follows: TGTGCCAGCAGTGACGAGGGGGGAGCTTATGGCTACACCTTC.

V is TRBV28 and J is TRBJ2-5; D remains unclear. Germline V gene lookup returns CDR1 MDHEN and CDR2 SYDVKM. There are 13 residues in the CDR3. The V end was cut by 5 bases, the J end by 6 bases, with 13 bases between. CDR3 loop: CASSPRVVKTQYF. The CDR3 DNA sequence: TGTGCCAGCAGTCCTCGGGTGGTGAAGACCCAGTACTTC.

The table lists this clone with a count of one. The chain recombines TRBV9 with TRBJ1-1, with 7 positions matching TRBD1. Per the germline V gene, CDR1 is SGDLS and CDR2 is YYNGEE. CDR3 size: 13 residues. With 2 bases clipped from V and 6 bases from J, the junction kept 4 bases outside the gene matches. The CDR3 reads CASSVTGRAEAFF. CDR3 bases: TGTGCCAGCAGCGTGACAGGGAGGGCTGAAGCTTTCTTT.

The V call is TRBV7-3, the J call TRBJ1-1, with D possibly TRBD1 on 5 matching bases. Germline CDR1 reads SGHTA; CDR2 reads FQGTGA. The CDR3 is 14 residues long. The V gene lost 2 bases and the J gene lost 5 bases, with 12 bases spanning the gap. As DNA, the CDR3 is TGTGCCAGCAGCTTATCAGGGCCGAGGACTGAAGCTTTCTTT. Translating it yields CASSLSGPRTEAFF.

This chain joins TRBV4-1 and TRBJ2-1; D remains ambiguous. Germline values: CDR1 MGHRA, CDR2 YSYEKL. V lost 1 base to trimming and J lost 3 bases, with 13 bases between them. The CDR3 covers 16 residues. CDR3 DNA: TGCGCCAGCAGCCAAGGGAGACTTGCTGACTACAATGAGCAGTTCTTC. Its protein is CASSQGRLADYNEQFF.

For the CDR3, the DNA is TGTGCCAGCAGCTTATTATCTAGCGGGGTCTCCTACGAGCAGTACTTC. Translating gives CASSLLSSGVSYEQYF. The chain uses TRBV7-2 and TRBJ2-7; 9 nucleotides match TRBD2. Germline V gene lookup returns CDR1 SGHTA and CDR2 FQGNSA. This CDR3 has 16 residues. Trimming removed 2 bases from V and 0 bases from J; junction bases left unmatched: 5. Filled out from reference TRBV7-2 and TRBJ2-7, the complete variable domain reads GAGVSQSPSNKVTEKGKDVELRCDPISGHTALYWYRQSLGQGLEFLIYFQGNSAPDKSGLPSDRFSAERTGGSVSTLTIQRTQQEDSAVYLCASSLLSSGVSYEQYFGPGTRLTVT.

A single count supports this clone. The chain links TRBV4-1 to TRBJ2-1, with 11 bases fitting TRBD2. V shed 5 bases and J 8 bases; nucleotides not matched to a gene: 14. Germline V gene data show CDR1 as MGHRA and CDR2 as YSYEKL. This CDR3 is 17 amino acids long. CDR3: CASSYLPGTSGLDEQFF. The CDR3 DNA follows: TGCGCCAGCAGCTACCTTCCCGGGACTAGCGGACTTGATGAGCAGTTCTTC.

The sample holds one count of this clone. The chain joins TRBV4-2 to TRBJ2-5; D possibly corresponds to TRBD1 (8 bases). The CDR3 is 23 residues long. Germline lookup yields CDR1 LGHNA and CDR2 YNFKEQ. The ends were cut back, 3 bases at V and 1 base at J, with 36 bases in the middle. The CDR3 protein is CASSHRTGGIYYMGRESQETQYF. In DNA, the CDR3 is TGTGCCAGCAGCCATCGTACAGGGGGTATCTACTACATGGGGCGGGAGTCCCAAGAGACCCAGTACTTC.

The J gene is TRBJ2-2, the V gene TRBV19, with D tentatively TRBD1 (6 bases). This CDR3 has 13 residues. Germline CDR1 is LNHDA and CDR2 is SQIVND (reference sequence). The V end lost 4 bases, the J end lost 4 bases, and 7 bases lay between the germline ends. The CDR3 reads CASSTRGTGELFF. CDR3 DNA sequence: TGTGCCAGTAGTACCAGGGGCACCGGGGAGCTGTTTTTT.

The rearrangement links TRBV28 to TRBJ2-7; 7 bases map to TRBD2. Losses at the gene ends were 2 bases for V and 5 bases for J; bases not matched to a gene: 9. The germline CDR1 and CDR2 sequences are MDHEN and SYDVKM. The CDR3 extends over 15 amino acids. Written as DNA, the CDR3 is TGTGCCAGCAGTTTACTTCTAGCGGTGTCCGACGAGCAGTACTTC. As protein: CASSLLLAVSDEQYF.

This chain links TRBV4-1 with TRBJ2-3; 9 nucleotides line up with TRBD1. Germline V CDR1 and CDR2: MGHRA, YSYEKL. The CDR3 is 17 residues long. V lost 3 bases and J lost 4; bases outside the gene matches: 11. CDR3 coding DNA: TGCGCCAGCAGCCAGGGACCGGGACAGGGTTTTTCAGATACGCAGTATTTT. It yields the protein CASSQGPGQGFSDTQYF.

The chain links TRBV10-3 to TRBJ2-6; D remains unclear. CDR1 is ENHRY, CDR2 SYGVKD, per germline. V lost 6 bases and J lost 0, with 9 bases in between. The CDR3 totals 15 residues. DNA for the CDR3: TGTGCCATCAGCCCTTGGCCCTCTGGGGCCAACGTCCTGACTTTC. It specifies CAISPWPSGANVLTF.

The V and J genes are TRBV19 and TRBJ1-1, with no clear D. V dropped 6 bases and J dropped 3 bases, with 11 bases sitting between them. This CDR3 has 13 residues. Germline-derived CDR1 and CDR2 are LNHDA and SQIVND (reference sequence). The CDR3 DNA follows: TGTGCCAGTAGATCCGGGCAACACACTGAAGCTTTCTTT. It is translated as CASRSGQHTEAFF.

The chain combines TRBV4-1 with TRBJ2-5; no clear D. The V gene lost 0 bases and the J gene lost 1 base, with 6 bases spanning the gap. Looked up from germline, CDR1 is MGHRA and CDR2 is YSYEKL. This CDR3 comprises 14 residues. CDR3 loop: CASSQERAQETQYF. In DNA, the CDR3 is TGCGCCAGCAGCCAAGAAAGGGCCCAAGAGACCCAGTACTTC.

The V call is TRBV7-3, the J call TRBJ2-5; D unresolved. The ends were cut back, 1 base at V and 0 bases at J, with 6 bases in the middle. The CDR3 contains 14 residues. CDR1 is SGHTA, CDR2 FQGTGA, per germline. The CDR3 sequence: CASSLNGHQETQYF. CDR3 DNA sequence: TGTGCCAGCAGCTTAAATGGTCACCAAGAGACCCAGTACTTC.